One and the same sample provided the 19 T cell receptor beta chains below, sequenced in a study of T cells after yellow fever vaccination. TCRdb fed the 5' RACE reads into MiXCR, producing one record per CDR3 protein. This sample carries hundreds of thousands of distinct CDR3 sequences, over 9% of them seen once, and the ten largest clones take more than 13%. The sample consisted of PBMCs, taken on the day of the yellow fever booster vaccination. The receptors were gathered from a man aged 30-40 years who received the YFV17D yellow fever vaccine.

This clonotype was found many times. The V gene is TRBV2, the J gene TRBJ2-7; maybe TRBD2 (6 bases). Per germline, CDR1 SNHLY and CDR2 FYNNEI. This CDR3 is 13 amino acids long. V lost 5 bases, J lost 2 bases, and 10 bases lay in between. The CDR3: CASSSGEAYEQYF. The CDR3 DNA sequence: TGTGCCAGCAGTTCGGGGGAGGCCTACGAGCAGTACTTC. Using reference TRBV2 and TRBJ2-7 for the parts outside the CDR3, the full variable domain is EPEVTQTPSHQVTQMGQEVILRCVPISNHLYFYWYRQILGQKVEFLVSFYNNEISEKSEIFDDQFSVERPDGSNFTLKIRSTKLEDSAMYFCASSSGEAYEQYFGPGTRLTVT.

The chain uses TRBV3-1 and TRBJ2-1; a weak D match, TRBD1 (6 bases). Per germline, CDR1 LGHDT and CDR2 YNNKEL (reference sequence). Between the trimmed V and J ends, which lost 6 bases and 0 bases, there was a span of 12 bases. CDR3 length equals 15 residues. The DNA of the CDR3 is TGTGCCAGCAGTCGGGACAAAAGCTCCTACAATGAGCAGTTCTTC. Amino acid sequence: CASSRDKSSYNEQFF.

The chain recombines TRBV7-8 with TRBJ2-3; maybe TRBD2 (7 bases). The CDR3 is made up of 16 amino acids. Trimming stripped 8 bases from V and 1 base from J, with 19 bases between. Germline loops: CDR1 SGHVS, CDR2 FQNEAQ. In DNA, the CDR3 is TGTGCCAGCGGGGGGGGCTGGGAGTGGGGCACAGATACGCAGTATTTT. Protein sequence: CASGGGWEWGTDTQYF.

V usage is TRBV20-1 and J usage is TRBJ2-3, with TRBD1 matching over 9 bases. Germline V gene sequence: CDR1 DFQATT, CDR2 SNEGSKA (reference sequence). The CDR3 spans 14 residues. The V segment lost 4 bases and the J segment 0 bases; nucleotides outside the gene matches: 2. CDR3 region: CSATTGGSTDTQYF. As DNA, the CDR3 is TGCAGTGCTACGACAGGGGGTAGCACAGATACGCAGTATTTT.

This clonotype has just a few counts. The chain has TRBV7-9 and TRBJ2-2; possibly TRBD1 or TRBD2 for D (5 bases each). Trimming took off 6 bases at V and 0 bases at J, with 11 bases between the two ends. Germline CDR1 SEHNR, CDR2 FQNEAQ (reference sequence). The CDR3 extends over 15 amino acids. The CDR3 region has the DNA TGTGCCAGCAGATCCGGGGCCACGAACACCGGGGAGCTGTTTTTT. It specifies CASRSGATNTGELFF.

V is TRBV15 and J is TRBJ1-1; 9 bases map to TRBD1. CDR3 length: 19 residues. The J segment lost 11 bases and the V segment lost 0 bases, leaving 22 bases of the junction unmatched. Germline assignment: CDR1 LNHNV and CDR2 YYDKDF (reference sequence). CDR3 in DNA: TGTGCCACCAGCAGAGATTCGGCTGAGGAGTGGCTTGGGACAGGGATTGCTTTCTTT. It yields the protein CATSRDSAEEWLGTGIAFF.

There are a few counts of this clonotype. The CDR3 region is CSVRGLTGELFF. The CDR3 region has the DNA TGCAGCGTCCGTGGGCTCACCGGGGAGCTGTTTTTT. The chain recombines TRBV29-1 with TRBJ2-2, with no clear D. CDR1 and CDR2 from the germline V gene are SQVTM and ANQGSEA. CDR3 length: 12 amino acids. V shed 6 bases and J shed 4 bases, with 9 bases lying between them.

This clonotype was seen a few times. The rearrangement links TRBV29-1 to TRBJ1-2; D unclear. Deletions cut 4 bases from V and 2 bases from J, with 8 bases between. Germline assignment: CDR1 SQVTM and CDR2 ANQGSEA. The CDR3 is 12 residues long. The CDR3 region is CSVVPPNYGYTF. The CDR3 DNA reads TGCAGCGTTGTCCCCCCGAACTATGGCTACACCTTC.

The chain couples TRBV12-3 or TRBV12-4 to TRBJ2-2, with unresolved D. V dropped 5 bases and J dropped 4 bases, with 11 bases sitting between them. This CDR3 is built from 14 residues. The CDR3 spells CASSQLMVTGELFF. The CDR3 coding sequence is TGTGCCAGCAGTCAGCTAATGGTCACCGGGGAGCTGTTTTTT.

The chain links TRBV19 to TRBJ2-5; D is ambiguous. Germline CDR1 is LNHDA and CDR2 is SQIVND (reference sequence). Trimming stripped 9 bases from V and 5 bases from J, with 19 bases between. This CDR3 comprises 14 residues. The CDR3 nucleotides read TGTGCCAGCAAGACCTCGGCCCCGACGGAGACCCAGTACTTC. Protein product: CASKTSAPTETQYF.

This clonotype has a count of ten or more. The DNA is left out, because the CDR3 cannot be placed on it with certainty; the CDR3 is given as TCRdb lists it. V and J are TRBV19 and TRBJ2-1; TRBD2, as called in the table, went unchecked against the DNA. Germline lookup yields CDR1 LNHDA and CDR2 SQIVND (reference sequence). The CDR3 spans 14 residues, counting both ends. CDR3 region: CASTSGGSYNEQFF.

The chain has TRBV18 and TRBJ1-2, with D unresolved. Germline lookup yields CDR1 KGHSH and CDR2 LQKENI. Between the trimmed V and J ends, which lost 2 bases and 5 bases, there was a span of 12 bases. This CDR3 comprises 14 residues. The chain's CDR3 is CASSPGLTEYGYTF. The CDR3 DNA reads as TGTGCCAGCTCACCAGGCCTAACTGAATATGGCTACACCTTC.

This clonotype has just a few counts. V usage is TRBV9 and J usage is TRBJ1-5; unclear D gene. V dropped 2 bases and J dropped 1 base, with 7 bases sitting between them. CDR3 length equals 14 residues. Per germline, CDR1 SGDLS and CDR2 YYNGEE. The CDR3: CASSVGPSNQPQHF. The CDR3 coding sequence is TGTGCCAGCAGCGTTGGACCGAGCAATCAGCCCCAGCATTTT.

The chain uses TRBV6-5 and TRBJ2-1; 9 positions match TRBD1. The CDR3 spans 16 residues. Unmatched junction bases numbered 8, after V lost 2 bases and J lost 6 bases. Germline V gene sequence: CDR1 MNHEY, CDR2 SVGAGI. In DNA, the CDR3 is TGTGCCAGCAGTTACGGGCCGGGACAGGGCGCCAATGAGCAGTTCTTC. Protein: CASSYGPGQGANEQFF.

This clonotype was recorded many times. The V and J genes are TRBV5-1 and TRBJ2-7, with D possibly TRBD2 on 5 matching bases. Germline-derived CDR1 and CDR2 are SGHRS and YFSETQ. This CDR3 region has 15 residues. Between the trimmed V and J ends, which lost 0 bases and 3 bases, there was a span of 13 bases. The DNA of the CDR3 is TGCGCCAGCAGCTTGGCGGGGAGTGGCAGCTACGAGCAGTACTTC. Protein product: CASSLAGSGSYEQYF.

This clonotype was found a few times. The chain carries TRBV4-2 and TRBJ1-6; no firm D call. Trimming cost V 0 bases and J 3 bases, with 15 bases left between them. The CDR3 is 18 residues long. Per the germline V gene, CDR1 is LGHNA and CDR2 is YNFKEQ. CDR3 coding DNA: TGTGCCAGCAGCCAAGATATAAGTCGACGGTTCTATAATTCACCCCTCCACTTT. Its translation: CASSQDISRRFYNSPLHF.

CDR3 sequence (DNA): TGTGCCAGCAGTTTCGGAGCCAACTACGAGCAGTACTTC. Residues: CASSFGANYEQYF. The chain employs TRBV6-6 and TRBJ2-7; D is unresolved. Trimming removed 4 bases from V and 3 bases from J, with 10 bases in between. This CDR3 comprises 13 residues. The germline V gene encodes CDR1 MNHNY and CDR2 SVGAGI (reference sequence).

The chain uses TRBV7-2 and TRBJ2-7; 8 nucleotides match TRBD2. Germline CDR1 SGHTA, CDR2 FQGNSA. The trim removed 6 bases at V and 7 bases at J, leaving 14 bases unmatched. This CDR3 spans 15 amino acids. DNA of the CDR3: TGTGCCAGCAGACACAGCCAGCGGGAGAGGACGGAGCAGTACTTC. This translates into CASRHSQRERTEQYF.

This chain uses TRBV24-1 with TRBJ2-3; perhaps TRBD2 as D (5 bases). Germline CDR1 is KGHDR and CDR2 is SFDVKD. CDR3 length: 15 residues. The V end was cut by 3 bases, the J end by 5 bases, with 14 bases between. CDR3 protein: CATSDPGVVIDTQYF. In nucleotides, the CDR3 is TGTGCCACCAGTGATCCCGGGGTTGTCATAGATACGCAGTATTTT.